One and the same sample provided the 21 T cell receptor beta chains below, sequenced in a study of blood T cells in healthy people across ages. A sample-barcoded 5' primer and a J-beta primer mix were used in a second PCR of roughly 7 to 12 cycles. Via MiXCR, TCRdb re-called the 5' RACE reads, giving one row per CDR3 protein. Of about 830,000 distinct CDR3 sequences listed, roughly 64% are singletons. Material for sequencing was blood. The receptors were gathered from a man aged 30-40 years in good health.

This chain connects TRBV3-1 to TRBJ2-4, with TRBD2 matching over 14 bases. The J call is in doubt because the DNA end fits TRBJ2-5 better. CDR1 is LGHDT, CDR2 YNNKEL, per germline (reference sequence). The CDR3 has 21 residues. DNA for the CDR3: TGTGCCAGCAGCCCGCGGGTCCGCGGCGGGACTAGCGGGAGTATAGGTGAGACCCAGTACTTC. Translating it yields CASSPRVRGGTSGSIGETQYF.

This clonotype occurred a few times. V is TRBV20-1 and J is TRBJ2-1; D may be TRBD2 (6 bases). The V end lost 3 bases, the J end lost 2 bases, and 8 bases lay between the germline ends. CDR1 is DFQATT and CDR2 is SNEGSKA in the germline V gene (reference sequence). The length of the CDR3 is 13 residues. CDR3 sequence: CSARAGPYNEQFF. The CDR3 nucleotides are TGCAGTGCTAGGGCGGGACCCTACAATGAGCAGTTCTTC.

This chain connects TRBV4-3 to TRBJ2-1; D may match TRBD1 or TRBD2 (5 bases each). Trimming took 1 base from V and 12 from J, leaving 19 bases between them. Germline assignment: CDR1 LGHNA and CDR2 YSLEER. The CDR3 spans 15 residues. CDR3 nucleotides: TGCGCCAGCAGCCAAGCTCCAACTCCGGGACGCATGCAGTTCTTC. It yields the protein CASSQAPTPGRMQFF.

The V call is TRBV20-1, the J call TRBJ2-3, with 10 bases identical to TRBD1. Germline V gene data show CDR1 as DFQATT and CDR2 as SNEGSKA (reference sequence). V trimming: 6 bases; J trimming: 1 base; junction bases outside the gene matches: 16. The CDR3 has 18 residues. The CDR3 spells CSAPGTGATDGGTDTQYF. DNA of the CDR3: TGCAGTGCCCCCGGGACAGGGGCGACGGATGGTGGCACAGATACGCAGTATTTT.

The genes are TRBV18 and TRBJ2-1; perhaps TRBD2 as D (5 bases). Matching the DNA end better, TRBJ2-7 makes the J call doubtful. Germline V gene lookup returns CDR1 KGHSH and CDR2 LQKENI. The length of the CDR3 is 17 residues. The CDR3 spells CASSPRGAQVALNEQYF. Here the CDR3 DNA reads TGTGCCAGCTCACCACGGGGAGCCCAGGTCGCTCTGAATGAGCAGTACTTC.

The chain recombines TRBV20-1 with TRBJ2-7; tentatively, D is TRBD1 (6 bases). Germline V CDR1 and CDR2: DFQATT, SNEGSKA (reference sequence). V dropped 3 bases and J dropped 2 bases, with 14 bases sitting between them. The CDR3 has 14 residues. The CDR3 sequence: CSARGAGHAYEQYF. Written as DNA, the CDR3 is TGCAGTGCTAGGGGGGCAGGGCACGCCTACGAGCAGTACTTC.

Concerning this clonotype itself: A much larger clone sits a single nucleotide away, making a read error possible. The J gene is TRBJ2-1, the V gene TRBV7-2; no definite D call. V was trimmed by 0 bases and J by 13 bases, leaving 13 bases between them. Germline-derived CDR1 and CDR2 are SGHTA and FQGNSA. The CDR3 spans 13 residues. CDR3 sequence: CASSLAQKETQFF. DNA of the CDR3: TGTGCCAGCAGCTTAGCGCAGAAAGAGACCCAGTTCTTC.

CDR3 DNA sequence: TGCAGCGTTCTGGGAGGGCCTGGGGCGACAGATACGCAGTATTTT. This encodes CSVLGGPGATDTQYF. This rearrangement joins TRBV29-1 to TRBJ2-3, with 7 bases aligning to TRBD2. Trimming cost V 5 bases and J 3 bases; bases outside gene matches: 11. The length of the CDR3 is 15 residues. Germline lookup yields CDR1 SQVTM and CDR2 ANQGSEA.

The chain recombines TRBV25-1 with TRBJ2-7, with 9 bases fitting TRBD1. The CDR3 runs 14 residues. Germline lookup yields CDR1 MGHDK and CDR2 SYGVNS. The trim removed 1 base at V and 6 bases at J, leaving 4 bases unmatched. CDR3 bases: TGTGCCAGCAGTGAATTGGGGACAGGGTTCGAGCAGTACTTC. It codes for CASSELGTGFEQYF.

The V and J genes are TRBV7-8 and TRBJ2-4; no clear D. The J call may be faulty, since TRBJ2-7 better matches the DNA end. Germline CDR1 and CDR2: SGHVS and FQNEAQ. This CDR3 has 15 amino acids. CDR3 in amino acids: CASSIFAAALYEQYF. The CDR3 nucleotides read TGTGCCAGCAGCATATTTGCGGCAGCGCTATACGAGCAGTACTTC.

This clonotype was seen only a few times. Written as DNA, the CDR3 is TGTGCCAGCAGCTTAGTTGCAAATGAGCAGTTCTTC. As protein: CASSLVANEQFF. The V call is TRBV13, the J call TRBJ2-1; D is unresolved. Germline V lookup: CDR1 PRHDT, CDR2 FYEKMQ (reference sequence). The CDR3 totals 12 residues. Deletions cut 1 base from V and 7 bases from J, with 5 bases between.

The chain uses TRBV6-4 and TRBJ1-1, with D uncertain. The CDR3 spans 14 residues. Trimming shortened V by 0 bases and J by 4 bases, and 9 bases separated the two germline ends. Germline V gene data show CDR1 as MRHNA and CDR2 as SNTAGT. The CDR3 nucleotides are TGTGCCAGCAGTGACTCGTCTTGGGGCACTGAAGCTTTCTTT. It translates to CASSDSSWGTEAFF.

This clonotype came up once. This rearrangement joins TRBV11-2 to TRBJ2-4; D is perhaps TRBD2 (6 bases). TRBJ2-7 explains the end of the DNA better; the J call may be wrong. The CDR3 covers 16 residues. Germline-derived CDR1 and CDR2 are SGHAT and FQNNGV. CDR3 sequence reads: CASSYKAGSFAYEQYF. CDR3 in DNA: TGTGCCAGCAGCTACAAGGCGGGGTCGTTCGCTTACGAGCAGTACTTC.

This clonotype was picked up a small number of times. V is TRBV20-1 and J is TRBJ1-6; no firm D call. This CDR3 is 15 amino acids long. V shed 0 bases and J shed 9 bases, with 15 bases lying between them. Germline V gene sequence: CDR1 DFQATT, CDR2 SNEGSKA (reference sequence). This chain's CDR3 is CSARDPSLGPSPLHF. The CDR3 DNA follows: TGCAGTGCTAGAGACCCCTCATTAGGACCTTCACCCCTCCACTTT.

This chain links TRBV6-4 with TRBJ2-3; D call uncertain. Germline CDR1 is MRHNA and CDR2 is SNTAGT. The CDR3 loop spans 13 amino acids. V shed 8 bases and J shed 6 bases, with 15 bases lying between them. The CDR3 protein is CASSDRSSDTQYF. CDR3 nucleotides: TGTGCCAGCTCAGACCGGTCCTCCGATACGCAGTATTTT.

The CDR3, as DNA: TGTGCCAGCAGCTCCCGGGACAGGGCACTCAATGAGCAGTTCTTC. Its protein is CASSSRDRALNEQFF. The gene calls are TRBV13 and TRBJ2-1; TRBD1 agrees at 9 bases. V shed 4 bases and J 6 bases; nucleotides not matched to a gene: 7. The CDR3 runs to 15 residues. Germline assignment: CDR1 PRHDT and CDR2 FYEKMQ (reference sequence).

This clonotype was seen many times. CDR3 region: CASSLGPQGWEKLFF. The DNA of the CDR3 is TGTGCCAGCAGCCTCGGACCTCAAGGTTGGGAAAAACTGTTTTTT. The rearrangement joins TRBV7-2 to TRBJ1-4; D ambiguous. CDR3 size: 15 residues. Per germline, CDR1 SGHTA and CDR2 FQGNSA. Trimming took off 5 bases at V and 8 bases at J, with 18 bases between the two ends.

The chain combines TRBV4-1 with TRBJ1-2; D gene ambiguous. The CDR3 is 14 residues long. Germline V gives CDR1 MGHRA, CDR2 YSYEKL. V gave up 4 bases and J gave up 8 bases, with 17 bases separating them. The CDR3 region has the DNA TGCGCCAGCAGCCCCACAGCCCAGACATCCGGCTACACCTTC. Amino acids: CASSPTAQTSGYTF.

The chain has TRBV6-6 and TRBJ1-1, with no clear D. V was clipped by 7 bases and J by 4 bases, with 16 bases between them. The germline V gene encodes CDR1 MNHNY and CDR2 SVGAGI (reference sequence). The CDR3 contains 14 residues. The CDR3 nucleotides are TGTGCCAGCACCCAGCGGCGCGTAGGCACTGAAGCTTTCTTT. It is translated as CASTQRRVGTEAFF.

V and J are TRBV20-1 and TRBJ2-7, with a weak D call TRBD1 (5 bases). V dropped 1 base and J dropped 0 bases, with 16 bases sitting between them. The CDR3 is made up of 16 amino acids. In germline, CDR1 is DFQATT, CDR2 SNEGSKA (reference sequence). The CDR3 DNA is TGCAGTGCTAGAGCTGGGTGGGGTGGGGCCTCCTACGAGCAGTACTTC. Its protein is CSARAGWGGASYEQYF.

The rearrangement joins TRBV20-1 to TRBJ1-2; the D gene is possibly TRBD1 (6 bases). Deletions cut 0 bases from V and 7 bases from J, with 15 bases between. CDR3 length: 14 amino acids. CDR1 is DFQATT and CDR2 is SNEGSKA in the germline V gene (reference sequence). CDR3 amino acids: CSARDNRGRSGYTF. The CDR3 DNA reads TGCAGTGCTAGAGATAATAGGGGGAGATCTGGCTACACCTTC.